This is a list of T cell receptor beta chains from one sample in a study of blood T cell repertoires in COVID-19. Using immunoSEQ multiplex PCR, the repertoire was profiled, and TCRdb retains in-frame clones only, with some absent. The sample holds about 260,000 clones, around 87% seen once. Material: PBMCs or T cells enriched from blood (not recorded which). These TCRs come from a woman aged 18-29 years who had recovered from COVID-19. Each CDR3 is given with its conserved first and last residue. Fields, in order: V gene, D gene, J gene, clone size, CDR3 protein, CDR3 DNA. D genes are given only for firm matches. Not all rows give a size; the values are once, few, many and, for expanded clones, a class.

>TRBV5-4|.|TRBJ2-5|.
CASSLTGMETQYF
TGTGCCAGCAGCTTGACAGGGATGGAGACCCAGTACTTC
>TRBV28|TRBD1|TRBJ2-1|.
CASTRDRGFEDEQFF
TGTGCCTCTACTAGGGACAGGGGGTTTGAGGATGAGCAGTTCTTC
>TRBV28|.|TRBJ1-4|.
CASGGDWEKLFF
TGTGCCAGCGGGGGGGATTGGGAAAAACTGTTTTTT
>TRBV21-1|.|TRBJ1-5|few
CASSAPSGPALPQHF
TGTGCCAGCAGCGCCCCATCAGGCCCGGCCCTGCCCCAGCATTTT
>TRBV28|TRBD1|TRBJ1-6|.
CASSLRGQLNSPLHF
TGTGCCAGCAGTTTAAGGGGGCAGTTAAATTCACCCCTCCACTTT
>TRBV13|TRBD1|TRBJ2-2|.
CASKGGAKDREDTGELFF
TGTGCCAGCAAGGGGGGCGCAAAGGACAGGGAGGACACCGGGGAGCTGTTTTTT
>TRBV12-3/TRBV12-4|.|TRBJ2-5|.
CASSPSRHGAQYF
TGTGCCAGCAGCCCCTCGAGGCACGGGGCCCAGTACTTC
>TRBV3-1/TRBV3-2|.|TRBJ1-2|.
CASSQDRTVYGYTF
TGTGCCAGCAGCCAAGATAGGACTGTTTATGGCTACACCTTC
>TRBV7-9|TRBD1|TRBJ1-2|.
CASSGSGGASGYTF
TGTGCCAGCAGCGGCTCAGGGGGCGCATCTGGCTACACCTTC
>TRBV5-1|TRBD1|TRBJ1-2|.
CASSRIGQGNGYTF
TGCGCCAGCAGCCGGATAGGACAGGGGAATGGCTACACCTTC
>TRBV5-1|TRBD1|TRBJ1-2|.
CASSLLVGQGNGYTF
TGCGCCAGCAGCCTACTAGTGGGACAGGGGAATGGCTACACCTTC
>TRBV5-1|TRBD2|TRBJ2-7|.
CASSRGDRELYEQYF
TGCGCCAGCAGCCGGGGGGACCGGGAGCTCTACGAGCAGTACTTC
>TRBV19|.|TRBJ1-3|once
CASTDGNTIYF
TGTGCCAGTACTGACGGGAACACCATATATTTT
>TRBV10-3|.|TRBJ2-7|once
CAISDSSSYEQYF
TGTGCCATCAGCGATTCCAGCTCCTACGAGCAGTACTTC
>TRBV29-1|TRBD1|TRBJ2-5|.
CSVEARDRGTETQYF
TGCAGCGTTGAAGCCCGGGACAGGGGGACAGAGACCCAGTACTTC
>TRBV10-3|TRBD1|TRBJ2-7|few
CAISESRQGANYEQYF
TGTGCCATCAGTGAGTCTCGGCAGGGGGCCAACTACGAGCAGTACTTC
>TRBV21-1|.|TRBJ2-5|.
CASSKSNDRIRSETQYF
TGTGCCAGCAGCAAATCAAATGACAGGATAAGATCAGAGACCCAGTACTTC
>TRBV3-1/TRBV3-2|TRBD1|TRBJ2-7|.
CASSPGQGASYEQYF
TGTGCCAGCAGCCCCGGACAGGGGGCCTCCTACGAGCAGTACTTC
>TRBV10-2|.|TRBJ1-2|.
CASRRDPYGYTF
TGCGCCAGCAGACGGGATCCTTATGGCTACACCTTC
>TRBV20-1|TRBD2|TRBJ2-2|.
CSASTGGLGTGELFF
TGCAGTGCTAGTACGGGGGGGCTGGGCACCGGGGAGCTGTTTTTT
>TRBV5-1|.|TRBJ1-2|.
CASSLADTATNYGYTF
TGCGCCAGCAGCTTGGCGGACACGGCTACTAACTATGGCTACACCTTC
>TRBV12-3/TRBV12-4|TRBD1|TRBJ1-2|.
CASSRQGNYGYTF
TGTGCCAGCAGTAGACAGGGGAACTATGGCTACACCTTC
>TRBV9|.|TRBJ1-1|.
CASSPITGYTEAFF
TGTGCCAGCAGCCCCATAACGGGGTACACTGAAGCTTTCTTT
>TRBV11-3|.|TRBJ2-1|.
CASSLRLGVDNEQFF
TGTGCCAGCAGCTTACGTTTAGGAGTCGACAATGAGCAGTTCTTC
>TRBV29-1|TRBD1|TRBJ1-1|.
CSVVGTGREAFF
TGCAGCGTAGTGGGGACAGGGCGTGAAGCTTTCTTT
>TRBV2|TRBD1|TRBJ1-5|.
CASRLTGANQPQHF
TGTGCCAGCAGGTTGACAGGGGCCAATCAGCCCCAGCATTTT
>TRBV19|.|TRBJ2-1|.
CASRTEAGYNEQFF
TGTGCCAGTAGGACGGAGGCAGGCTACAATGAGCAGTTCTTC
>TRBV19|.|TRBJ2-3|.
CASRSGGSTDTQYF
TGTGCCAGTAGAAGTGGGGGGAGCACAGATACGCAGTATTTT
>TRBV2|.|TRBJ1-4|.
CASSVENTNEKLFF
TGTGCCAGCAGTGTGGAGAATACTAATGAAAAACTGTTTTTT
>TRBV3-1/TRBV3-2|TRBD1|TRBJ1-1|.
CASSQSIPGQGNTEAFF
TGTGCCAGCAGCCAATCAATACCGGGACAGGGGAACACTGAAGCTTTCTTT
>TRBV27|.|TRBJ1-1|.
CASSPTGKVTTEAFF
TGTGCCAGCAGCCCAACAGGGAAGGTCACGACTGAAGCTTTCTTT
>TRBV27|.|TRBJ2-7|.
CASSFHSVDTLNYEQYF
TGTGCCAGCAGTTTTCACAGTGTGGACACCTTGAATTACGAGCAGTACTTC
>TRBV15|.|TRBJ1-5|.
CATSRGRGAYSNQPQHF
TGTGCCACCAGCAGAGGCAGAGGCGCATATAGCAATCAGCCCCAGCATTTT
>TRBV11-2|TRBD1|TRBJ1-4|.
CASSLRDRLSATNEKLFF
TGTGCCAGCAGCCTCCGGGACAGGTTAAGTGCAACTAATGAAAAACTGTTTTTT
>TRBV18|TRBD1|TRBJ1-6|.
CASSLNRGDSPLHF
TGTGCCAGCTCTCTTAACAGGGGGGATTCACCCCTCCACTTT
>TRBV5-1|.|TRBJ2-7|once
CASSLESVTYEQYF
TGCGCCAGCAGCTTGGAATCGGTCACCTACGAGCAGTACTTC
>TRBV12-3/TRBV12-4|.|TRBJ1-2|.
CASSPGPAGGYTF
TGTGCCAGCAGTCCGGGACCAGCGGGTGGCTACACCTTC
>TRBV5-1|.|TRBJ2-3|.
CASSLEEGTDTQYF
TGCGCCAGCAGCTTGGAGGAGGGCACAGATACGCAGTATTTT
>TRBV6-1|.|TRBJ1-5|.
CASSEGTGGPQHF
TGTGCCAGCAGTGAAGGGACCGGGGGGCCCCAGCATTTT